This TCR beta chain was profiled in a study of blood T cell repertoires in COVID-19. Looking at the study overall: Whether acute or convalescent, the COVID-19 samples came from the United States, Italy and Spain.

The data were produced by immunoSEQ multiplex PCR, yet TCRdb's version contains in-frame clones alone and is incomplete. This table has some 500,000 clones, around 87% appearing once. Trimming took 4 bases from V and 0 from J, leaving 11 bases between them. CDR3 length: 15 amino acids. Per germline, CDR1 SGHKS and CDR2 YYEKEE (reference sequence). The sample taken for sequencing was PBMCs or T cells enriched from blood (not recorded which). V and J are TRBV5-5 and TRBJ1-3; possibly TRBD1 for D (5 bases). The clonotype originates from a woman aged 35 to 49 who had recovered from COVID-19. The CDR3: CASSPTVISGNTIYF. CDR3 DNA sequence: TGTGCCAGCAGCCCGACAGTCATCTCTGGAAACACCATATATTTT.